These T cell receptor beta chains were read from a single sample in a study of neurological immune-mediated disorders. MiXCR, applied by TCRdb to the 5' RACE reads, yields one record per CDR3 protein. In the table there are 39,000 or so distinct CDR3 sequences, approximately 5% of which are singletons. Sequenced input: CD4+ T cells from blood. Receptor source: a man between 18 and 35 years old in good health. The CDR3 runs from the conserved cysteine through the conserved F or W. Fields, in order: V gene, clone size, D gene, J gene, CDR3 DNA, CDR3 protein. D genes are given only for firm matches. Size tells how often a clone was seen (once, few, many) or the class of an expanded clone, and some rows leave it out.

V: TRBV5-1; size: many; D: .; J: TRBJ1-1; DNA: TGCGCCAGCAGGATGAACACTGAAGCTTTCTTT; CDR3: CASRMNTEAFF
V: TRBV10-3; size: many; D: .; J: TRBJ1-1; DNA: TGTGCCATCAGTGCGACAGGTTTTATGAACACTGAAGCTTTCTTT; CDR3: CAISATGFMNTEAFF
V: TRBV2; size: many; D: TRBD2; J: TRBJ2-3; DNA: TGTGCCAGCGGGGGGGATGTTTCAGATACGCAGTATTTT; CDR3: CASGGDVSDTQYF
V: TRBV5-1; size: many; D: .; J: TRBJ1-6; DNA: TGCGCCAGCAGCGATCGCGTGGAGGATTCACCCCTCCACTTT; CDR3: CASSDRVEDSPLHF
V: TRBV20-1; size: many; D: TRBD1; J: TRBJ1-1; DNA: TGCAGTGCACCGAAATCGACAGGGATGAACACTGAAGCTTTCTTT; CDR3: CSAPKSTGMNTEAFF
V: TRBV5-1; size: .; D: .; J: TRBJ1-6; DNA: TGCACCAGCAGCTTTCCCAGCTCCTATAATTCACCCCTCCACTTT; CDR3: CTSSFPSSYNSPLHF
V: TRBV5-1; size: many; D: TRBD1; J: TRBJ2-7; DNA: TGCGCCAGCAGCTTGGAGACAGGGCTCGAGCAGTACTTC; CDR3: CASSLETGLEQYF
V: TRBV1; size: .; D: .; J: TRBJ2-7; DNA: TGCACCAGCAGCCAAGCTACAGGGATAAACTACGAGCAGTACTTC; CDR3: CTSSQATGINYEQYF
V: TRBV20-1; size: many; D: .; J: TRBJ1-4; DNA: TGCAGTGCTAGAAGACGGGTAGAGGCTAATGAAAAACTGTTTTTT; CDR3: CSARRRVEANEKLFF
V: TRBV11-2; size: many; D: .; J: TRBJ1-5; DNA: TGTGCCAGCAGCTTAAGCATTAATCAGCCCCAGCATTTT; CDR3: CASSLSINQPQHF
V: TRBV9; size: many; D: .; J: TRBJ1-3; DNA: TGTGCCAGCAGCCCCAAGAATCTCGGGGGGCCCGGTTCTGGAAACACCATATATTTT; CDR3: CASSPKNLGGPGSGNTIYF
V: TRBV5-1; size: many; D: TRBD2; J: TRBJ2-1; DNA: TGCGCCAGCCATGAAATAGCGGGGGACGCCAATGAGCAGTTCTTC; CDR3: CASHEIAGDANEQFF
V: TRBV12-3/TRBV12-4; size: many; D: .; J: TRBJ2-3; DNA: TGTGCCAGCAGTGTCTACAGGGCCCGGGCAGATACGCAGTATTTT; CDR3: CASSVYRARADTQYF
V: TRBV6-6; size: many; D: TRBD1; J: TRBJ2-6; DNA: TGTGCCAGCAGGGAAAGACAGGGTATTACTGGGGCCAACGTCCTGACTTTC; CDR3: CASRERQGITGANVLTF
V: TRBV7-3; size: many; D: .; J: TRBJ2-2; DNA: TGTGCCAGCAGCTTGGACAGGAACACCGGGGAGCTGTTTTTT; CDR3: CASSLDRNTGELFF
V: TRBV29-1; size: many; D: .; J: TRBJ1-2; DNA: TGCAGCGTTCGTACGAAAAGGGTTTCGGATGGCTACACCTTC; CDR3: CSVRTKRVSDGYTF
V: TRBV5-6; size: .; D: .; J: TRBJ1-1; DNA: TGTGCCAGCAGCTTGGTTCCAGGTGTGTCTTTCTTT; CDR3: CASSLVPGVSFF
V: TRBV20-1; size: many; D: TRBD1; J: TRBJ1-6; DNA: TGCAGTGCCACACAGGGGGCGGATTCACCCCTCCACTTT; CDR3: CSATQGADSPLHF
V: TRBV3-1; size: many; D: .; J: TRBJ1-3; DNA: TGTGCCAGCAGCCCGCTTGGGAACACCATATATTTT; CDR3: CASSPLGNTIYF
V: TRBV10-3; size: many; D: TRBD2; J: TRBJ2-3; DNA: TGTGCCTCTTCAACCATAGCGGGGGGAAGCACAGATACGCAGTATTTT; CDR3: CASSTIAGGSTDTQYF
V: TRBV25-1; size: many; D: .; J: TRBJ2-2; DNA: TGTGCCAGCAGTCCCCGAGGGGGGGCAAGGACCGGGGAGCTGTTTTTT; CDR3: CASSPRGGARTGELFF
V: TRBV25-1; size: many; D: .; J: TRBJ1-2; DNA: TGTGCCAGCAGTGAAGGAGCAGGGACCTTTGGTGGCTACACCTTC; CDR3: CASSEGAGTFGGYTF